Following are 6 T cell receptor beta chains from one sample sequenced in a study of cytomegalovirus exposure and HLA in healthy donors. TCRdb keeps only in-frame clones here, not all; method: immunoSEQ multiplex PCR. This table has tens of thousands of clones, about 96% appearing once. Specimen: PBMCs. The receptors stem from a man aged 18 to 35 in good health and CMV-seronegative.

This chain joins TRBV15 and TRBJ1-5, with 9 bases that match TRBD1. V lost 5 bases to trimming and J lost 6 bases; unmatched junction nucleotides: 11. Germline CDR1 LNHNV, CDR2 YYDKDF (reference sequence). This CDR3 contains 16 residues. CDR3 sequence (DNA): TGTGCCACCAGCCCGCATTCGACAGGGGGAAGTCAGCCCCAGCATTTT. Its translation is CATSPHSTGGSQPQHF.

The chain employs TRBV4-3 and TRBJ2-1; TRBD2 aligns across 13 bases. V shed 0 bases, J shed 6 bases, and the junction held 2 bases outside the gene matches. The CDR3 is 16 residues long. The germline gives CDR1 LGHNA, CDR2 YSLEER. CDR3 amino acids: CASSQDGLAGVNEQFF. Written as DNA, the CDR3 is TGCGCCAGCAGCCAAGATGGACTAGCGGGAGTCAATGAGCAGTTCTTC.

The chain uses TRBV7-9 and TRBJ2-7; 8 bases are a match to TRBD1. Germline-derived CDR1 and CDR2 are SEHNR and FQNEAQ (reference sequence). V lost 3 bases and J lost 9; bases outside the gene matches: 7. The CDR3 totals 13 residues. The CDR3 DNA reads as TGTGCCAGCAGCTTGACAGGGGTCAAGGTGCAGTACTTC. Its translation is CASSLTGVKVQYF.

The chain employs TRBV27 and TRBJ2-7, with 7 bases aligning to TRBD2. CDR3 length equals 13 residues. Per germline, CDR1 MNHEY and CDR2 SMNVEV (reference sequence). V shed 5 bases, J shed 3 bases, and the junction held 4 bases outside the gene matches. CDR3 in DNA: TGTGCCAGCAGTCTTGGACTAGTCTACGAGCAGTACTTC. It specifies CASSLGLVYEQYF.

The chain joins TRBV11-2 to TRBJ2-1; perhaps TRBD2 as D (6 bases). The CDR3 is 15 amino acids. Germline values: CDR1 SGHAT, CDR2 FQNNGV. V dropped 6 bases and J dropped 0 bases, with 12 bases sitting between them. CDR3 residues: CASSREWSSYNEQFF. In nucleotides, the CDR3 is TGTGCCAGCAGTCGGGAGTGGAGCTCCTACAATGAGCAGTTCTTC.

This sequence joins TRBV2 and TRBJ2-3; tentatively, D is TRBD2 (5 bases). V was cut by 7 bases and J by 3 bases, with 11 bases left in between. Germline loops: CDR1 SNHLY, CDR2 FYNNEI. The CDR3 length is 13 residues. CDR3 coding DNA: TGTGCCAGCACCCGAGAGCGGACAGATACGCAGTATTTT. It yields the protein CASTRERTDTQYF.